Each of the 7 T cell receptor beta chains below was sequenced from the same sample in a study of blood T cell repertoires in COVID-19. Generated by immunoSEQ multiplex PCR, the TCRdb table keeps only in-frame clones and is missing some. There are roughly 59,000 clones in the sample; roughly four fifths occur only once, and approximately 3.6% lies in the top ten. What was sequenced was peripheral blood. The receptors derive from a woman of 80 years or more with acute or convalescent COVID-19.

This clone was detected only once. The chain couples TRBV5-1 to TRBJ1-3, with D maybe TRBD1 (6 bases). CDR3 size: 16 residues. Germline-derived CDR1 and CDR2 are SGHRS and YFSETQ. The germline V and J ends were trimmed by 2 bases and 4 bases, with 16 bases remaining between them. In DNA form, the CDR3 reads TGCGCCAGCAGCTTCGGACAGAGTACCCTCGGAAACACCATATATTTT. Residues: CASSFGQSTLGNTIYF.

The genes are TRBV10-2 and TRBJ2-2, with D perhaps TRBD1 (5 bases). Trimming took 6 bases from V and 6 from J, leaving 8 bases between them. The germline V gene has CDR1 WSHSY and CDR2 SAAADI. The CDR3 extends over 12 amino acids. The CDR3 DNA follows: TGCGCCAGCAGCGCGACAGCCGGGGAGCTGTTTTTT. Translating gives CASSATAGELFF.

V is TRBV5-1 and J is TRBJ2-1; D not certain. The germline V and J ends were trimmed by 0 bases and 9 bases, with 4 bases remaining between them. Germline CDR1 SGHRS, CDR2 YFSETQ. CDR3 length equals 11 residues. CDR3 amino acids: CASSLDSEQFF. The CDR3, as DNA: TGCGCCAGCAGCTTGGACTCTGAGCAGTTCTTC.

The CDR3 region is CASSLLDSQETQYF. DNA for the CDR3: TGTGCCAGCAGTCTCTTGGACAGTCAAGAGACCCAGTACTTC. J is TRBJ2-5 and V is TRBV6-2 or TRBV6-3, with a tentative D call TRBD1 (6 bases). V lost 5 bases and J 2 bases, leaving 12 bases between the germline ends. CDR3 length: 14 amino acids. The germline V gene encodes CDR1 MNHEY and CDR2 SVGEGT.

This clone is a singleton in its sample. The chain employs TRBV27 and TRBJ2-7; 8 bases fit TRBD1. V lost 3 bases to trimming and J lost 3 bases; unmatched junction nucleotides: 1. The CDR3 runs 13 residues. CDR1 and CDR2 from the germline V gene are MNHEY and SMNVEV (reference sequence). CDR3 nucleotides: TGTGCCAGCAGTTTCGACAGGGGCTACGAGCAGTACTTC. Protein product: CASSFDRGYEQYF.

The chain has TRBV5-1 and TRBJ2-1; 8 positions match TRBD1. Germline V gene lookup returns CDR1 SGHRS and CDR2 YFSETQ. The V and J ends lost 4 bases and 0 bases, in that order; junction bases with no gene match: 3. The CDR3 length is 15 residues. CDR3 sequence reads: CASSPTGASYNEQFF. The CDR3 DNA follows: TGCGCCAGCAGCCCGACAGGGGCCTCCTACAATGAGCAGTTCTTC.

This rearrangement joins TRBV7-6 to TRBJ2-7, with 12 positions matching TRBD2. The J segment lost 5 bases and the V segment lost 6 bases, leaving 5 bases of the junction unmatched. This CDR3 has 14 residues. The germline V gene encodes CDR1 SGHVS and CDR2 FNYEAQ. The CDR3 nucleotides read TGTGCCAGCAGTCTAGCGGGGGGGCTCAACGAGCAGTACTTC. Translation: CASSLAGGLNEQYF.